The clone carrying this T cell receptor beta chain was picked up a small number of times. The data stem from a study of T cells in Graves' hyperthyroidism and ophthalmopathy. The TCR beta CDR3 regions underwent amplification using RNA transcripts as the source. The HTBI primer set was used in a first-round RT-PCR of the TCR CDR3. TCRdb fed the multiplex PCR reads into MiXCR, producing one record per CDR3 protein. This sample has about 380,000 distinct CDR3 sequences, with approximately 14% found just once. CDR1 and CDR2 from the germline V gene are SGHRS and YFSETQ. This CDR3 has 15 residues. Trimming took off 0 bases at V and 0 bases at J, with 7 bases between the two ends.

This receptor was taken from a woman in her 30s with Graves' ophthalmopathy. The rearrangement links TRBV5-1 to TRBJ1-3; D ambiguous. The sample consisted of blood. Here the CDR3 DNA reads TGCGCCAGCAGCTTGGCGTCAGCCTCTGGAAACACCATATATTTT. It encodes CASSLASASGNTIYF.